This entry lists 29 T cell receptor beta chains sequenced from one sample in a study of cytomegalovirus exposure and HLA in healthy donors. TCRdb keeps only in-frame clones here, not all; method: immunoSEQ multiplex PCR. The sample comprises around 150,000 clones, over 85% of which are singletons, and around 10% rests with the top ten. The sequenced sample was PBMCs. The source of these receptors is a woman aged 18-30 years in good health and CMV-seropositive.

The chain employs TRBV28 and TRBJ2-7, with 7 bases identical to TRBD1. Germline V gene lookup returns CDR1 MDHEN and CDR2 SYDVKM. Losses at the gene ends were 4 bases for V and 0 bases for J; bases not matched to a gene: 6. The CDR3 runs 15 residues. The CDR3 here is CASSSGQRYSYEQYF. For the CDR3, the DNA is TGTGCCAGCAGTTCGGGACAGAGATACTCCTACGAGCAGTACTTC.

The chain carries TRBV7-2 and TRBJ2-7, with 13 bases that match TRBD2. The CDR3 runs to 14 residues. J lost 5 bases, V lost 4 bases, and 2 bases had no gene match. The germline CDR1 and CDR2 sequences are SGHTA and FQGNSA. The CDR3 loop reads CASSWGTSGNEQYF. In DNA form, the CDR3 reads TGTGCCAGCAGCTGGGGGACTAGCGGGAACGAGCAGTACTTC.

CDR3 region: CASSASGRNAEQFF. CDR3 nucleotides: TGTGCCAGCAGTGCTAGCGGGAGGAACGCTGAGCAGTTCTTC. The J gene is TRBJ2-1, the V gene TRBV7-3, with TRBD2 identical over 11 bases. The CDR3 consists of 14 residues. The ends lost 6 bases at V and 9 bases at J; junction bases unmatched: 7. Per the germline V gene, CDR1 is SGHTA and CDR2 is FQGTGA.

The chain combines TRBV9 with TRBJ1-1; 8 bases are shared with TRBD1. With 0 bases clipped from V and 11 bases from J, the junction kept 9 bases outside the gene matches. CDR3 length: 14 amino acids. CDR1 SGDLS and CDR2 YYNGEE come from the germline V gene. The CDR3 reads CASSVGQLDREAFF. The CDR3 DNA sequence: TGTGCCAGCAGCGTAGGACAACTGGACAGGGAGGCTTTCTTT.

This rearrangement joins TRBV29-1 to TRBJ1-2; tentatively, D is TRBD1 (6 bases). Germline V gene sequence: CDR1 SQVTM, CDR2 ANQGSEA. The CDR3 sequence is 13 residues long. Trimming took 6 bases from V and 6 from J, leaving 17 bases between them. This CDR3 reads CSVDQTGRNGYTF. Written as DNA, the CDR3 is TGCAGCGTGGACCAGACAGGAAGGAATGGCTACACCTTC.

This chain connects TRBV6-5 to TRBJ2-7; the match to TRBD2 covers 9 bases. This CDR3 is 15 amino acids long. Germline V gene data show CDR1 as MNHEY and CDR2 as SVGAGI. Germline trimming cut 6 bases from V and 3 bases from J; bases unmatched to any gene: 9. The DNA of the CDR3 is TGTGCCAGCAGCCCTTATGCGGGAGGGGGCTACGAGCAGTACTTC. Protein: CASSPYAGGGYEQYF.

This chain's CDR3 is CASRRTGTQTQYF. The CDR3 nucleotides are TGTGCCAGCAGACGAACAGGGACGCAGACCCAGTACTTC. The V and J genes are TRBV27 and TRBJ2-5; D possibly corresponds to TRBD1 (6 bases). Deletions cut 6 bases from V and 6 bases from J, with 14 bases between. In germline, CDR1 is MNHEY, CDR2 SMNVEV (reference sequence). This CDR3 region has 13 residues.

The CDR3 sequence is CSVGLQGYGYTF. The CDR3 bases are TGCAGCGTTGGTCTGCAGGGGTATGGCTACACCTTC. The V and J genes are TRBV29-1 and TRBJ1-2; a weak D match, TRBD1 (6 bases). Germline CDR1 reads SQVTM; CDR2 reads ANQGSEA. The CDR3 consists of 12 residues. Between the trimmed V and J ends, which lost 4 bases and 5 bases, there was a span of 11 bases.

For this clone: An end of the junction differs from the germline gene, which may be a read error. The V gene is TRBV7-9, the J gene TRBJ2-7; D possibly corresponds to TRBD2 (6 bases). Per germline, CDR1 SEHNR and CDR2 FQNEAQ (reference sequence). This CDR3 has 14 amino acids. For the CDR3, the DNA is TGTGCCAGCAGCCTAGCGCCTAGCTCCTACGAGCAGTACTTC. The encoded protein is CASSLAPSSYEQYF.

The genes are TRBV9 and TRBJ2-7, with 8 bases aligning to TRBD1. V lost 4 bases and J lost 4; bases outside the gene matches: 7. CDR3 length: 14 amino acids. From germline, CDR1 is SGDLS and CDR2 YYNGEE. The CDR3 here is CASSTRQGSYEQYF. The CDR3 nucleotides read TGTGCCAGCAGCACCCGACAGGGGTCATACGAGCAGTACTTC.

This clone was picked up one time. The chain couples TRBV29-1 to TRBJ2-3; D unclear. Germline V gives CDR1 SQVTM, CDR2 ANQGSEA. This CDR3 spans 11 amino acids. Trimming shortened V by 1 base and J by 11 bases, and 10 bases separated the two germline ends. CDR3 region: CSVEVQSLQYF. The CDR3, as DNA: TGCAGCGTTGAAGTACAGTCTCTGCAGTATTTT.

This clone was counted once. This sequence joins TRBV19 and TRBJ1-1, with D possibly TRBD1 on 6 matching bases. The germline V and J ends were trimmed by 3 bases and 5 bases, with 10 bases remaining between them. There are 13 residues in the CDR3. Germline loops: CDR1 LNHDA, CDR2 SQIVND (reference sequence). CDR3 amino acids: CASSILQGTEAFF. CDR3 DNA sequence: TGTGCCAGTAGTATCCTTCAGGGGACTGAAGCTTTCTTT.

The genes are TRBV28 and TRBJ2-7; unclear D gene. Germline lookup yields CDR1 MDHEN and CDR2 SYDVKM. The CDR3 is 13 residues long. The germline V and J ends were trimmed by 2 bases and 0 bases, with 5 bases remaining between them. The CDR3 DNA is TGTGCCAGCAGTTTACACAGCTCCTACGAGCAGTACTTC. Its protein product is CASSLHSSYEQYF.

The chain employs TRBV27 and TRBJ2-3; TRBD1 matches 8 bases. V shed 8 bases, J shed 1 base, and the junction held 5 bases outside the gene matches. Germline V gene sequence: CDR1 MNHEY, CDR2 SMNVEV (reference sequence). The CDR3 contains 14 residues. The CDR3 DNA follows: TGTGCCAGCGCTCCGGGACAGGGCACAGATACGCAGTATTTT. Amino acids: CASAPGQGTDTQYF.

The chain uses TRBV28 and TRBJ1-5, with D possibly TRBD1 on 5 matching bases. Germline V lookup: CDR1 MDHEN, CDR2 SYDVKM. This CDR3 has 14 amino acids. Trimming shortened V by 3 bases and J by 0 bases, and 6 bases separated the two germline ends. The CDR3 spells CASSLGGSNQPQHF. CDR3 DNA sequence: TGTGCCAGCAGTTTGGGGGGTAGCAATCAGCCCCAGCATTTT.

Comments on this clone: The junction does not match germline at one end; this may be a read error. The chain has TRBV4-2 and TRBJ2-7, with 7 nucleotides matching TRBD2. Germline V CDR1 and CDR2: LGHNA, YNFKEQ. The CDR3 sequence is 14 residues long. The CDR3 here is CASSQDAGVAESFF. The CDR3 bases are TGTGCCAGCAGCCAAGATGCGGGGGTGGCGGAGAGTTTTTTC.

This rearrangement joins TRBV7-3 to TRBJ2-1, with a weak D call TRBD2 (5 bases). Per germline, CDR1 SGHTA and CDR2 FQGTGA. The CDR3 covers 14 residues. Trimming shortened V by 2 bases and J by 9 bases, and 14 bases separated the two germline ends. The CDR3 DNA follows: TGTGCCAGCAGCTTAGTTCCGGGAACTGTTGAGCAGTTCTTC. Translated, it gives CASSLVPGTVEQFF.

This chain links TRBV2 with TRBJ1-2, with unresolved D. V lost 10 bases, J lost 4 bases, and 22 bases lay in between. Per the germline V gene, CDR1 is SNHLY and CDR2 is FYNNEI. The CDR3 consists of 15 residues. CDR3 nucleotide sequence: TGTGCCACCATCTTACTGCAGAGGTCTTCCTATGGCTACACCTTC. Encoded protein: CATILLQRSSYGYTF.

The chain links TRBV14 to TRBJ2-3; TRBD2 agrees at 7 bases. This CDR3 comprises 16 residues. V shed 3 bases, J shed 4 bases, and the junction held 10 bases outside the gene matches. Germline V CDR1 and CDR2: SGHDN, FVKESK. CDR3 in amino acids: CASSHEAGRIADTQYF. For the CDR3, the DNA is TGTGCCAGCAGCCACGAAGCGGGAAGGATCGCAGATACGCAGTATTTT.

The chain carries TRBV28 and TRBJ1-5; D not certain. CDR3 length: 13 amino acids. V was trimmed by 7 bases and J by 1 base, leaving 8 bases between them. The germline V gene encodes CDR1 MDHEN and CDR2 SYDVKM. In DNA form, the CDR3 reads TGTGCCAGCAAGGAGTGGAGCAATCAGCCCCAGCATTTT. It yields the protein CASKEWSNQPQHF.

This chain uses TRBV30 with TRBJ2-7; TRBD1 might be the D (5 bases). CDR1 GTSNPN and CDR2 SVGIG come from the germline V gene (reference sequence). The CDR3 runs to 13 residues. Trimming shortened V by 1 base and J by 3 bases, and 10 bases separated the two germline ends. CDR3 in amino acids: CAWSGGSDYEQYF. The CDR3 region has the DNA TGTGCCTGGAGTGGGGGCTCTGACTACGAGCAGTACTTC.

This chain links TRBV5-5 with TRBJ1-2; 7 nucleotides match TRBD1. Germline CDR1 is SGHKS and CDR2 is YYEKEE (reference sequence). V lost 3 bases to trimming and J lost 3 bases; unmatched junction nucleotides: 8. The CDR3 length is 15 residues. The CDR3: CASSWDSVGDYGYTF. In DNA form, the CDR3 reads TGTGCCAGCAGCTGGGACAGCGTGGGAGACTATGGCTACACCTTC.

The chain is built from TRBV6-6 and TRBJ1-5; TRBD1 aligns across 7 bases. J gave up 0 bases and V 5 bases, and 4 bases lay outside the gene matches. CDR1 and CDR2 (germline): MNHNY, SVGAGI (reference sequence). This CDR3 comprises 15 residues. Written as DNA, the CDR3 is TGTGCCAGCAGTCCGACAGGGTATAGCAATCAGCCCCAGCATTTT. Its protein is CASSPTGYSNQPQHF.

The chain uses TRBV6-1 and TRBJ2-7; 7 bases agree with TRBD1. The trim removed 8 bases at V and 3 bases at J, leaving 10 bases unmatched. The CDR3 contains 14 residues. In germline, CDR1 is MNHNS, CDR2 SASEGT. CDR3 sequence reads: CASETGDMFYEQYF. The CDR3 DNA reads TGTGCCAGCGAAACAGGGGACATGTTCTACGAGCAGTACTTC.

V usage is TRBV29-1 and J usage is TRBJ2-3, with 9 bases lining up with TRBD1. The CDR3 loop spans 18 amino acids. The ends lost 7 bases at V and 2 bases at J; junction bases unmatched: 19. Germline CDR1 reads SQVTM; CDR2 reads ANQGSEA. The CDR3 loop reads CSGKGTGLLILPTDTQYF. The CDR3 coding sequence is TGCAGCGGAAAAGGGACAGGGCTTCTCATCTTACCCACAGATACGCAGTATTTT.

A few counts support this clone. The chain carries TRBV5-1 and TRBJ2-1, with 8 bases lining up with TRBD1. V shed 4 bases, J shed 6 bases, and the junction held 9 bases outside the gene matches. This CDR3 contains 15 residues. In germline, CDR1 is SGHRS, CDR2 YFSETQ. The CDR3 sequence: CASSGGQGDSNEQFF. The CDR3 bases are TGCGCCAGCAGCGGAGGACAGGGAGATAGCAATGAGCAGTTCTTC.

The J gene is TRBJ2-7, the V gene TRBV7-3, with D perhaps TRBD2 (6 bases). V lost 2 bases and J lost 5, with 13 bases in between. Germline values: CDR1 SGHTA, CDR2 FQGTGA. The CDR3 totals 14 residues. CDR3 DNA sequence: TGTGCCAGCAGCTTAGTCCCGGGAGTTAACGAGCAGTACTTC. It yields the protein CASSLVPGVNEQYF.

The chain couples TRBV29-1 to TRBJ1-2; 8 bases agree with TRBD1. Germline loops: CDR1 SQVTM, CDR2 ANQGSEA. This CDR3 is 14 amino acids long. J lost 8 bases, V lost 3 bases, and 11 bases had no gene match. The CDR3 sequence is CSVELMRQGWGYTF. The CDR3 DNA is TGCAGCGTTGAGTTGATGCGACAGGGGTGGGGCTACACCTTC.

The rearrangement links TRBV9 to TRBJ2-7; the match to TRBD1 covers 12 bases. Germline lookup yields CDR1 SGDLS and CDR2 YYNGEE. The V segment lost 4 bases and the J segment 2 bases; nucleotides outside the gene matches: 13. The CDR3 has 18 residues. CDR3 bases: TGTGCCAGCAGCCACCCTGGGACAGGGGGCCGGAGCGCCTACGAGCAGTACTTC. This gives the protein CASSHPGTGGRSAYEQYF.